The 24 T cell receptor beta chains presented below share a single source sample, sequenced in a study of blood T cell repertoires in COVID-19. This table comes from immunoSEQ multiplex PCR, and its TCRdb copy is limited to in-frame clones, with some not included. Of 72,000 or so clones listed, 75% to 90% are singletons. The sequenced sample was peripheral blood. These TCRs come from a woman older than 75 with active or convalescent COVID-19.

The V and J genes are TRBV28 and TRBJ2-3, with D unclear. CDR3 size: 12 residues. The germline V and J ends were trimmed by 7 bases and 3 bases, with 8 bases remaining between them. Germline V gives CDR1 MDHEN, CDR2 SYDVKM. Written as DNA, the CDR3 is TGTGCCAGCAACGCGAGAACAGATACGCAGTATTTT. Amino acid sequence: CASNARTDTQYF.

The V and J genes are TRBV4-3 and TRBJ1-4; D uncertain. The V and J ends lost 4 bases and 8 bases respectively, with 20 bases between them. Germline V gene data show CDR1 as LGHNA and CDR2 as YSLEER. This CDR3 comprises 16 residues. This CDR3 is CASSPRAGGEREKLFF. The CDR3 DNA reads TGCGCCAGCAGCCCTCGGGCCGGCGGGGAACGCGAAAAACTGTTTTTT.

Of note for this clone: At one of its ends the junction is not consistent with the germline gene, which may arise from a read error. This chain uses TRBV18 with TRBJ2-7; a possible D gene is TRBD1 (6 bases). The CDR3 consists of 12 residues. The germline V gene has CDR1 KGHSH and CDR2 LQKENI. The DNA of the CDR3 is TGTGCCAGCTCGCTCGCGAACAGGGAAAGGGACTTC. This translates into CASSLANRERDF. The whole variable domain, filled in from reference TRBV18 and TRBJ2-7, reads NAGVMQNPRHLVRRRGQEARLRCSPMKGHSHVYWYRQLPEEGLKFMVYLQKENIIDESGMPKERFSAEFPKEGPSILRIQQVVRGDSAAYFCASSLANRERDFGPGTRLTVT.

The chain is built from TRBV6-2 or TRBV6-3 and TRBJ2-3; 12 bases fit TRBD2. The CDR3 extends over 18 amino acids. Trimming cost V 0 bases and J 3 bases; bases outside gene matches: 7. Germline-derived CDR1 and CDR2 are MNHEY and SVGEGT. DNA for the CDR3: TGTGCCAGCAGTTACTCCGGACTAGCGGGGCTTTATACAGATACGCAGTATTTT. Translated: CASSYSGLAGLYTDTQYF.

The rearrangement uses TRBV12-3 or TRBV12-4 and TRBJ2-3, with D maybe TRBD1 (6 bases). V lost 6 bases, J lost 4 bases, and 11 bases lay in between. The CDR3 consists of 13 residues. CDR3 residues: CASRAGVPDTQYF. The CDR3 nucleotides are TGTGCCAGCAGGGCAGGGGTTCCAGATACGCAGTATTTT.

The chain uses TRBV7-2 and TRBJ2-7, with D possibly TRBD2 on 5 matching bases. Trimming removed 1 base at V and 0 bases at J, with 7 bases between. Germline lookup yields CDR1 SGHTA and CDR2 FQGNSA. The CDR3 has 14 residues. CDR3 coding DNA: TGTGCCAGCAGCTTAGGGAGGAGCTCCTACGAGCAGTACTTC. It specifies CASSLGRSSYEQYF.

The chain employs TRBV19 and TRBJ2-2; D possibly corresponds to TRBD1 (6 bases). The CDR3 covers 15 residues. Germline assignment: CDR1 LNHDA and CDR2 SQIVND (reference sequence). Deletions cut 3 bases from V and 3 bases from J, with 11 bases between. In nucleotides, the CDR3 is TGTGCCAGTAGTATCCAGGGGCCTTACACCGGGGAGCTGTTTTTT. It yields the protein CASSIQGPYTGELFF.

This clone occurred a few times. The rearrangement links TRBV6-2 or TRBV6-3 to TRBJ2-1; 8 nucleotides match TRBD1. Germline trimming cut 0 bases from V and 8 bases from J; bases unmatched to any gene: 6. CDR1 and CDR2 from the germline V gene are MNHEY and SVGEGT. CDR3 length: 15 residues. Here the CDR3 reads CASSYSSGGRDEQFF. DNA for the CDR3: TGTGCCAGCAGTTACTCGTCAGGGGGCCGGGATGAGCAGTTCTTC.

This clone was observed a few times. The V gene is TRBV7-9, the J gene TRBJ2-3; the D gene is possibly TRBD2 (6 bases). This CDR3 region has 15 residues. CDR1 is SEHNR, CDR2 FQNEAQ, per germline (reference sequence). V was cut by 4 bases and J by 2 bases, with 13 bases left in between. This CDR3 is CASSSLERVTDTQYF. The CDR3 DNA sequence: TGTGCCAGCAGCTCCCTCGAGCGGGTCACAGATACGCAGTATTTT.

The chain uses TRBV28 and TRBJ2-1; 9 nucleotides agree with TRBD1. V dropped 7 bases and J dropped 4; count of bases not matched to a gene: 11. The length of the CDR3 is 16 residues. Germline CDR1 and CDR2: MDHEN and SYDVKM. In DNA, the CDR3 is TGTGCCAGCATCAGTAATTCCGGGACAGGGTACAATGAGCAGTTCTTC. Protein sequence: CASISNSGTGYNEQFF. The complete variable domain, with remaining parts taken from reference TRBV28 and TRBJ2-1, reads DVKVTQSSRYLVKRTGEKVFLECVQDMDHENMFWYRQDPGLGLRLIYFSYDVKMKEKGDIPEGYSVSREKKERFSLILESASTNQTSMYLCASISNSGTGYNEQFFGPGTRLTVL.

The genes are TRBV4-3 and TRBJ2-3, with TRBD2 identical over 7 bases. V was clipped by 8 bases and J by 3 bases; unmatched bases: 11. The CDR3 is 15 residues long. CDR1 and CDR2 from the germline V gene are LGHNA and YSLEER. The CDR3 nucleotides read TGCGCCAGCTCGTCGGGGGGTTTAGGGACAGATACGCAGTATTTT. Protein sequence: CASSSGGLGTDTQYF.

The J gene is TRBJ1-1, the V gene TRBV9; possibly TRBD1 for D (6 bases). CDR1 is SGDLS, CDR2 YYNGEE, per germline. The CDR3 is made up of 14 amino acids. Trimming removed 1 base from V and 1 base from J, with 8 bases in between. CDR3 sequence: CASSVLQGNTEAFF. In DNA, the CDR3 is TGTGCCAGCAGCGTACTACAGGGGAACACTGAAGCTTTCTTT.

V and J are TRBV18 and TRBJ2-7; D is possibly TRBD1 (7 bases). V was shortened by 1 base and J by 2 bases, with 15 bases between the two germline ends. CDR1 and CDR2 from the germline V gene are KGHSH and LQKENI. The length of the CDR3 is 16 residues. Here the CDR3 DNA reads TGTGCCAGCTCACCACTTTTCAGGGGGGAAACCTACGAGCAGTACTTC. Protein sequence: CASSPLFRGETYEQYF.

This clone was recorded once. The chain has TRBV6-6 and TRBJ1-5; TRBD1 agrees at 8 bases. This CDR3 region has 15 residues. With V trimmed by 3 bases and J by 7 bases, 8 bases remained unmatched. Germline V gene sequence: CDR1 MNHNY, CDR2 SVGAGI (reference sequence). The CDR3 DNA follows: TGTGCCAGCAGTTATTACAGGGGGACCGACCAGCCCCAGCATTTT. Translating gives CASSYYRGTDQPQHF.

The chain joins TRBV4-1 to TRBJ2-1; 9 bases align to TRBD2. The CDR3 has 15 residues. With V trimmed by 2 bases and J by 7 bases, 6 bases remained unmatched. Germline V lookup: CDR1 MGHRA, CDR2 YSYEKL. CDR3 DNA sequence: TGCGCCAGCAGCCAATGGGCGGGGGGGCAGAATGAGCAGTTCTTC. This encodes CASSQWAGGQNEQFF.

This clone was counted only a few times. V is TRBV6-2 or TRBV6-3 and J is TRBJ1-1; tentative D call: TRBD1 (6 bases). CDR1 is MNHEY, CDR2 SVGEGT, per germline. This CDR3 has 13 amino acids. The V and J ends lost 6 bases and 6 bases respectively, with 14 bases between them. CDR3 sequence reads: CASSPQGRAEAFF. In nucleotides, the CDR3 is TGTGCCAGCAGCCCACAGGGAAGGGCTGAAGCTTTCTTT.

The rearrangement uses TRBV11-2 and TRBJ1-2; 7 bases line up with TRBD1. From germline, CDR1 is SGHAT and CDR2 FQNNGV. The CDR3 sequence is 13 residues long. V lost 0 bases and J lost 11; bases outside the gene matches: 6. This chain's CDR3 is CASSLERDSGYTF. Here the CDR3 DNA reads TGTGCCAGCAGCTTAGAACGGGACAGTGGTTACACCTTC.

V is TRBV7-9 and J is TRBJ2-1; 11 bases line up with TRBD2. The CDR3 is 16 amino acids. Trimming at V came to 1 base and at J to 7 bases, leaving 6 bases not matched to a gene. Germline values: CDR1 SEHNR, CDR2 FQNEAQ (reference sequence). The CDR3 coding sequence is TGTGCCAGCAGCTTAGTACTAGCGGGGGACCAAAATGAGCAGTTCTTC. This sequence encodes CASSLVLAGDQNEQFF.

The chain carries TRBV11-2 and TRBJ2-7; D is perhaps TRBD1 (6 bases). V was clipped by 2 bases and J by 3 bases, with 11 bases between them. The CDR3 extends over 14 amino acids. Germline lookup yields CDR1 SGHAT and CDR2 FQNNGV. In DNA, the CDR3 is TGTGCCAGCAGCTTACCAGGGGCTAACTACGAGCAGTACTTC. Its translation is CASSLPGANYEQYF.

The table lists this clone with a few counts. The chain uses TRBV5-6 and TRBJ1-3; D is ambiguous. The germline V gene encodes CDR1 SGHDT and CDR2 YYEEEE. The CDR3 runs 16 residues. Trimming took 3 bases from V and 6 from J, leaving 19 bases between them. CDR3 in DNA: TGTGCCAGCAGCTCGACTGAGGATAGTTATCCAAACACCATATATTTT. This translates into CASSSTEDSYPNTIYF.

V and J are TRBV18 and TRBJ2-3; D is unclear. The CDR3 covers 11 residues. Trimming left V 5 bases short and J 3 bases short, with 3 bases between. CDR1 is KGHSH, CDR2 LQKENI, per germline. The CDR3 spells CASSSTDTQYF. CDR3 in DNA: TGTGCCAGCTCATCGACAGATACGCAGTATTTT.

This clone was seen more than once but under ten times. The chain joins TRBV5-1 to TRBJ1-5; D perhaps matches TRBD1 (5 bases). Trimming removed 0 bases from V and 10 bases from J, with 14 bases in between. CDR3 size: 14 residues. Germline V gene sequence: CDR1 SGHRS, CDR2 YFSETQ. CDR3 protein: CASSLDTGRGPQHF. CDR3 DNA sequence: TGCGCCAGCAGCTTGGATACAGGTCGTGGACCCCAGCATTTT.

This clone occurred once. This chain connects TRBV13 to TRBJ2-5; 9 bases line up with TRBD2. The CDR3 sequence is 16 residues long. V trimming: 5 bases; J trimming: 0 bases; junction bases outside the gene matches: 7. CDR1 and CDR2 (germline): PRHDT, FYEKMQ (reference sequence). CDR3: CASSQRLAAYQETQYF. DNA for the CDR3: TGTGCCAGCAGCCAGAGACTAGCGGCGTACCAAGAGACCCAGTACTTC.

This clone came up a few times. This sequence joins TRBV19 and TRBJ2-2; TRBD1 matches at 7 bases. Looked up from germline, CDR1 is LNHDA and CDR2 is SQIVND (reference sequence). The CDR3 covers 17 residues. J lost 7 bases, V lost 2 bases, and 13 bases had no gene match. For the CDR3, the DNA is TGTGCCAGTAGTATAAGGCCAAGGGGGCCGGCGGGCGGGGAGCTGTTTTTT. It translates to CASSIRPRGPAGGELFF.